The 21 T cell receptor beta chains reported below all come from one sample, sequenced in a study of tumor-infiltrating lymphocytes in primary liver carcinoma. Reverse transcription of 500 ng total RNA with a constant-region primer produced TCR beta cDNA. Slightly modified ARM-PCR, run as three nested multiplex PCR rounds, produced the TCR beta libraries. TRBV1-TRBV30 forward primers paired with a C-beta reverse primer drove the first two PCR rounds, ten to eleven cycles each. MiXCR, applied by TCRdb to the multiplex PCR reads, yields one record per CDR3 protein. This sample carries 330,000 or so distinct CDR3 sequences, roughly 61% of them seen once, and the ten largest clones take 5.5% to 7%. Out of unsorted whole blood came the blood RNA, and germline DNA was extracted as well. The material sequenced was peripheral blood. The receptors originated from a man aged 35-49 years with primary liver carcinoma and hepatitis B virus infection.

As for this clonotype: Possible read error: a much larger clone is one base away. This chain connects TRBV6-1 to TRBJ2-1; 14 bases agree with TRBD2. Germline V CDR1 and CDR2: MNHNS, SASEGT. The CDR3 spans 17 residues. The CDR3 protein is CASSGLAGGGLYNKQFF. The CDR3, as DNA: TGTGCCAGCAGCGGACTAGCGGGAGGAGGATTGTACAATAAGCAGTTCTTC.

The chain carries TRBV28 and TRBJ1-5; TRBD1 might be the D (6 bases). The CDR3 is 17 amino acids. Germline CDR1 reads MDHEN; CDR2 reads SYDVKM. Trimming pared 4 bases from V and 3 bases from J, leaving 19 bases between. CDR3 residues: CASSSTGVRSINQPQHF. CDR3 nucleotides: TGTGCCAGCAGTTCGACAGGTGTACGATCAATCAATCAGCCCCAGCATTTT.

This clonotype was recorded once. A much larger clone lies a single base off, so this may be a read error. The rearrangement uses TRBV4-1 and TRBJ1-1; no clear D. CDR3 size: 14 residues. Germline V CDR1 and CDR2: MGHRA, YSYEKL. The CDR3 bases are TGCGCCAGCAGCCAAGTTGGGGTGAACACTGAAGCTCTCTTT. Residues: CASSQVGVNTEALF.

In regard to this clonotype: A much larger clone lies one base from this, so it may be a read error. The genes are TRBV6-2 or TRBV6-3 and TRBJ2-1; tentative D call: TRBD1 (8 bases). Germline V gives CDR1 MNHEY, CDR2 SVGEGT. V lost 6 bases and J lost 8, with 20 bases in between. The CDR3 spans 15 residues. CDR3 loop: CASRGLGGTGDEQFF. The CDR3 DNA is TGTGCCAGCAGAGGACTAGGGGGGACAGGCGATGAGCAGTTCTTC.

Of note for this clonotype: One junction end does not reproduce the germline sequence, and a read error may be involved. The chain recombines TRBV11-2 with TRBJ2-3; D is possibly TRBD1 or TRBD2 (5 bases each). Germline V gene sequence: CDR1 SGHAT, CDR2 FQNNGV. There are 15 residues in the CDR3. The CDR3 here is CANSFLGRAFYTQYF. The CDR3 coding sequence is TGTGCCAACAGCTTCCTGGGGCGGGCCTTCTATACGCAATATTTT.

CDR3 nucleotide sequence: TGTGCCAGCAGTTCCCGGGTGGGGTACAATGAGCAGTTCTTC. Its translation: CASSSRVGYNEQFF. The chain has TRBV6-6 and TRBJ2-1, with no clear D. Trimming took off 4 bases at V and 4 bases at J, with 11 bases between the two ends. The CDR3 consists of 14 residues. CDR1 is MNHNY, CDR2 SVGAGI, per germline (reference sequence).

The chain couples TRBV29-1 to TRBJ2-3, with D perhaps matching TRBD1 or TRBD2 (5 bases each). The CDR3 has 15 amino acids. The V gene's germline CDR1 is SQVTM and CDR2 ANQGSEA. The DNA for the CDR3 is TGCAGTATACCCACCTGGGGGACCTCCACAGATACGCAGTATTTT. Amino acids: CSIPTWGTSTDTQYF.

This clonotype showed up many times. This chain uses TRBV12-3 or TRBV12-4 with TRBJ1-4, with 9 bases fitting TRBD1. The CDR3 contains 13 residues. Trimming took 8 bases from V and 8 from J; bases not matched to a gene: 6. DNA of the CDR3: TGTGCCAGCCGGACAGGGGCTCAAGAAAAACTGTTTTTT. This gives the protein CASRTGAQEKLFF.

With respect to this clonotype: Since a much larger clone is just one base distant, this may be a read error. Without the conserved terminal phenylalanine or tryptophan, this CDR3 likely stems from a read error. This chain connects TRBV4-1 to TRBJ2-1; TRBD2 agrees at 9 bases. Germline CDR1 is MGHRA and CDR2 is YSYEKL. Trimming removed 3 bases from V and 3 bases from J; junction bases left unmatched: 6. The CDR3 is 16 amino acids. The CDR3 reads CASSHIAGDSYNEQFL. The CDR3 DNA is TGCGCCAGCAGCCACATAGCGGGAGATAGCTACAATGAGCAGTTCTTA.

The chain links TRBV6-1 to TRBJ1-2, with D possibly matching TRBD1 (6 bases). This CDR3 spans 14 amino acids. Germline assignment: CDR1 MNHNS and CDR2 SASEGT. Trimming removed 5 bases at V and 5 bases at J, with 15 bases between. The CDR3 DNA is TGTGCCAGCAGTCTGCGGACAGCCAAGTATGGCTACACCTTC. This codes for CASSLRTAKYGYTF.

As concerns this clonotype: This clone may be a read error of a much larger clone one base away. The gene calls are TRBV6-5 and TRBJ1-2, with TRBD1 matching 12 bases. The junction had 11 bases not matched to a gene; V was cut back by 4 bases and J by 2 bases. This CDR3 comprises 18 residues. The germline CDR1 and CDR2 sequences are MNHEY and SVGAGI. CDR3: CASSLLPQGQGANYGYTF. CDR3 sequence (DNA): TGTGCCAGCAGTTTACTCCCACAGGGACAGGGGGCGAACTATGGCTACACCTTC.

The chain joins TRBV7-9 to TRBJ2-3, with 9 bases matching TRBD2. CDR3 length: 17 amino acids. CDR1 SEHNR and CDR2 FQNEAQ come from the germline V gene (reference sequence). J gave up 0 bases and V 3 bases, and 7 bases lay outside the gene matches. The CDR3 sequence: CASSFPTSGLSTDTQYF. In DNA, the CDR3 is TGTGCCAGCAGCTTCCCGACTAGCGGTCTGAGCACAGATACGCAGTATTTT.

This clonotype has just one count. Germline and junction disagree at one end, which may indicate a read error. This sequence joins TRBV11-2 and TRBJ2-2, with no clear D. The CDR3 totals 16 residues. The germline V gene encodes CDR1 SGHAT and CDR2 FQNNGV. The CDR3 DNA sequence: TGTACCAGCAGCTTAGAGGCTAGTGGGAACACCGGGGAGCTGTTTTTT. As protein: CTSSLEASGNTGELFF.

This clonotype was seen at least ten times. V gene TRBV29-1 combines with J gene TRBJ2-7, with D perhaps given as TRBD1 or TRBD2 (5 bases each). Germline CDR1 SQVTM, CDR2 ANQGSEA. The CDR3 has 11 amino acids. V dropped 4 bases and J dropped 7 bases, with 11 bases sitting between them. The CDR3, as DNA: TGCAGCGTTGTAGTTGGGGGTGAGCAGTACTTC. Its protein is CSVVVGGEQYF.

As concerns this clonotype: A much more abundant neighbour one base away suggests this may be a read error. This chain joins TRBV6-5 and TRBJ2-5, with 8 bases fitting TRBD1. Germline lookup yields CDR1 MNHEY and CDR2 SVGAGI. V was clipped by 0 bases and J by 2 bases; unmatched bases: 8. This CDR3 region has 17 residues. The DNA for the CDR3 is TGTGCCAGCAGTTACTCTTCCTATAGACAGGGGCAAGAGACCCAGTACTTC. It yields the protein CASSYSSYRQGQETQYF.

Worth noting for this clonotype: It may be a read error: a sequence one base away is much more abundant. The chain recombines TRBV4-2 with TRBJ1-1; no firm D call. CDR3 length equals 13 residues. Germline CDR1 LGHNA, CDR2 YNFKEQ. The CDR3 DNA reads as TGCGCCAGCAGCCAAGGCCCGAACACTGAAGCTCTCTTT. This sequence encodes CASSQGPNTEALF.

The V and J genes are TRBV5-1 and TRBJ2-7; 7 nucleotides agree with TRBD1. CDR1 is SGHRS, CDR2 YFSETQ, per germline. The CDR3 length is 14 residues. J lost 7 bases, V lost 4 bases, and 11 bases had no gene match. The CDR3 nucleotides read TGCGCCAGCAGCCGACAGGGTCATTTGTGGGAGCAGTACTTC. Its protein is CASSRQGHLWEQYF. The full variable domain, its missing parts supplied by reference TRBV5-1 and TRBJ2-7, is KAGVTQTPRYLIKTRGQQVTLSCSPISGHRSVSWYQQTPGQGLQFLFEYFSETQRNKGNFPGRFSGRQFSNSRSEMNVSTLELGDSALYLCASSRQGHLWEQYFGPGTRLTVT.

In DNA, the CDR3 is TGTGCCTGGAGTGAGGGACAGGTATACGAGCAGTACTTC. It codes for CAWSEGQVYEQYF. V is TRBV30 and J is TRBJ2-7, with 8 bases aligning to TRBD1. The CDR3 covers 13 residues. Germline V gene data show CDR1 as GTSNPN and CDR2 as SVGIG (reference sequence). V gave up 1 base and J gave up 4 bases; unmatched junction bases: 3.

Comment on this clonotype: Germline and junction disagree at one end, which may indicate a read error. The chain combines TRBV11-2 with TRBJ2-5; TRBD2 matches 10 bases. Germline loops: CDR1 SGHAT, CDR2 FQNNGV. This CDR3 has 16 residues. The CDR3 is CASSLVGLALQETQCF. For the CDR3, the DNA is TGTGCCAGCAGCTTAGTGGGACTAGCGTTACAAGAGACCCAGTGTTTC.

Details on this clonotype: One junction end does not reproduce the germline sequence, and a read error may be involved. This chain's CDR3 is CTSSSTGLAGAVYNEQFF. The CDR3 DNA is TGCACCAGCAGCTCTACCGGACTAGCGGGAGCGGTGTACAATGAGCAGTTCTTC. This chain links TRBV5-1 with TRBJ2-1; TRBD2 agrees at 13 bases. Germline values: CDR1 SGHRS, CDR2 YFSETQ. The CDR3 has 18 amino acids.

In this sample, this clonotype turned up many times. The chain employs TRBV6-1 and TRBJ2-1; a possible D gene is TRBD1 (6 bases). The V end was cut by 8 bases, the J end by 3 bases, with 11 bases between. CDR1 and CDR2 from the germline V gene are MNHNS and SASEGT. This CDR3 comprises 13 residues. In nucleotides, the CDR3 is TGTGCCAGCGGGAAGGACAGCTACAATGAGCAGTTCTTC. As protein: CASGKDSYNEQFF.